This T cell receptor beta chain comes out of a study of technical replicates of blood from a few donors. Assay: immunoSEQ multiplex PCR; the TCRdb copy retains only in-frame clones and omits some. Of more than 55,000 clones in the sample, roughly nine tenths were seen once. After removal of 6 bases from V and 4 bases from J, the junction contained 7 bases not matched to a gene. CDR1 is KGHSH, CDR2 LQKENI, per germline. The CDR3 extends over 14 amino acids. This chain joins TRBV18 and TRBJ2-7; TRBD1 matches 9 bases. The receptor comes from a human donor in good health. Material for sequencing was T cells isolated from PBMCs. DNA of the CDR3: TGTGCCAGCTCCATAGGACAGGGGATATACGAGCAGTACTTC. It is translated as CASSIGQGIYEQYF. Based on the CDR3 plus reference TRBV18 and TRBJ2-7, the full variable domain is NAGVMQNPRHLVRRRGQEARLRCSPMKGHSHVYWYRQLPEEGLKFMVYLQKENIIDESGMPKERFSAEFPKEGPSILRIQQVVRGDSAAYFCASSIGQGIYEQYFGPGTRLTVT.